This TCR beta chain was profiled in a study of early T cells in non-severe SARS-CoV-2 infection. Separate cDNA molecules each had unique molecular identifiers attached to them. One entry per CDR3 protein results from TCRdb running MiXCR on the 5' RACE reads. The table includes approximately 77,000 distinct CDR3 sequences, about an eighth detected once. This CDR3 comprises 13 residues. Trimming at V came to 5 bases and at J to 1 base, leaving 1 base not matched to a gene. Per germline, CDR1 MGHDK and CDR2 SYGVNS. The clonotype comes from an adult who was a healthcare worker with PCR-confirmed SARS-CoV-2 infection or an uninfected control (not recorded which). The chain employs TRBV25-1 and TRBJ1-1, with 7 positions matching TRBD1. Material for sequencing was whole blood. The CDR3 sequence is CASSHRGNTEAFF. The DNA for the CDR3 is TGTGCCAGCAGTCACAGGGGGAACACTGAAGCTTTCTTT. Based on the CDR3 plus reference TRBV25-1 and TRBJ1-1, the full variable domain is EADIYQTPRYLVIGTGKKITLECSQTMGHDKMYWYQQDPGMELHLIHYSYGVNSTEKGDLSSESTVSRIRTEHFPLTLESARPSHTSQYLCASSHRGNTEAFFGQGTRLTVV.